These 19 T cell receptor beta chains originate from one sample sequenced in a study of blood T cell repertoires in COVID-19 (dated by TCRdb to 2020 to 2021). The library was built by means of the immunoSEQ multiplex PCR assay. TCRdb re-hosts the immuneACCESS table, in-frame sequences only. Its copies lack some clones; in the studies checked, an unresolved V gene accounts for under half of them, and the cause for the rest is not known. Here the sample has roughly 230,000 clones; 75% to 90% occur a single time. Approximately 4.6% of the sample is taken by the ten largest. The sequenced sample consisted of peripheral blood. All receptors derive from a woman aged 35 to 49 who had recovered from COVID-19.

This clone was observed a handful of times. The gene calls are TRBV9 and TRBJ2-7; D not certain. V shed 4 bases and J shed 5 bases, with 10 bases lying between them. This CDR3 spans 12 amino acids. Per germline, CDR1 SGDLS and CDR2 YYNGEE. CDR3 loop: CASSNGFNEQYF. The DNA of the CDR3 is TGTGCCAGCAGCAACGGTTTCAACGAGCAGTACTTC.

This clone was detected only a few times. The rearrangement uses TRBV28 and TRBJ1-5; 8 nucleotides line up with TRBD1. Per germline, CDR1 MDHEN and CDR2 SYDVKM. V trimming: 4 bases; J trimming: 2 bases; junction bases outside the gene matches: 4. CDR3 length: 15 amino acids. This CDR3 is CASSSQGEGNQPQHF. The CDR3, as DNA: TGTGCCAGCAGTTCACAGGGGGAGGGCAATCAGCCCCAGCATTTT.

This chain joins TRBV7-9 and TRBJ2-3, with D possibly being TRBD2 (7 bases). V dropped 1 base and J dropped 0 bases, with 14 bases sitting between them. CDR3 length equals 17 residues. Germline V gene data show CDR1 as SEHNR and CDR2 as FQNEAQ (reference sequence). The DNA of the CDR3 is TGTGCCAGCAGCTTAGGGCGGGGGCCCACTAGCACAGATACGCAGTATTTT. Residues: CASSLGRGPTSTDTQYF.

The chain carries TRBV18 and TRBJ2-1; 14 bases agree with TRBD2. V lost 4 bases, J lost 8 bases, and 4 bases stayed unmatched. Germline loops: CDR1 KGHSH, CDR2 LQKENI. The CDR3 is made up of 15 amino acids. Here the CDR3 DNA reads TGTGCCAGCTCACTGACTAGCGGGAGGGCCCATGAGCAGTTCTTC. Translated: CASSLTSGRAHEQFF.

This chain connects TRBV5-1 to TRBJ2-3; D perhaps matches TRBD2 (6 bases). CDR1 is SGHRS and CDR2 is YFSETQ in the germline V gene. This CDR3 has 14 amino acids. Deletions cut 4 bases from V and 2 bases from J, with 11 bases between. The CDR3 region is CASSPGDSTDTQYF. DNA of the CDR3: TGCGCCAGCAGCCCCGGGGACTCCACAGATACGCAGTATTTT.

This chain joins TRBV5-5 and TRBJ2-1, with D perhaps TRBD1 (5 bases). The V end was cut by 2 bases, the J end by 10 bases, with 13 bases between. The V gene's germline CDR1 is SGHKS and CDR2 YYEKEE (reference sequence). The CDR3 length is 13 residues. In DNA, the CDR3 is TGTGCCAGCAGCTTCGGCAGGGCTGAAGAGCAGTTCTTC. This encodes CASSFGRAEEQFF.

The chain links TRBV12-3 or TRBV12-4 to TRBJ2-3, with D perhaps matching TRBD2 (6 bases). V shed 3 bases and J shed 4 bases, with 8 bases lying between them. This CDR3 region has 13 residues. The CDR3 DNA sequence: TGTGCCAGCAGTTTGGGAGGATCAGATACGCAGTATTTT. It translates to CASSLGGSDTQYF.

The genes are TRBV19 and TRBJ1-2; 7 positions match TRBD1. The V gene's germline CDR1 is LNHDA and CDR2 SQIVND (reference sequence). The CDR3 contains 12 residues. Trimming at V came to 6 bases and at J to 5 bases, leaving 3 bases not matched to a gene. The CDR3 loop reads CASSGTDYGYTF. CDR3 bases: TGTGCCAGTAGCGGGACAGATTATGGCTACACCTTC.

The chain uses TRBV7-3 and TRBJ2-3, with a possible D match to TRBD2 (5 bases). Germline V lookup: CDR1 SGHTA, CDR2 FQGTGA. This CDR3 is 15 amino acids long. V was shortened by 2 bases and J by 6 bases, with 15 bases between the two germline ends. CDR3 in DNA: TGTGCCAGCAGCTTACGTTCCGGGATTGGGGATACGCAGTATTTT. The encoded protein is CASSLRSGIGDTQYF. The whole variable domain, remainder taken from reference TRBV7-3 and TRBJ2-3, is GAGVSQTPSNKVTEKGKYVELRCDPISGHTALYWYRQSLGQGPEFLIYFQGTGAADDSGLPNDRFFAVRPEGSVSTLKIQRTERGDSAVYLCASSLRSGIGDTQYFGPGTRLTVL.

The J gene is TRBJ1-1, the V gene TRBV11-3; the D is unclear. The V and J ends lost 1 base and 2 bases respectively, with 8 bases between them. The CDR3 loop spans 14 amino acids. Per germline, CDR1 SGHNT and CDR2 YENEEA. The CDR3 reads CASSLGRGNTEAFF. The CDR3 bases are TGTGCCAGCAGCTTAGGGCGGGGAAACACTGAAGCTTTCTTT.

J is TRBJ1-4 and V is TRBV27, with 11 bases that match TRBD1. CDR1 and CDR2 from the germline V gene are MNHEY and SMNVEV (reference sequence). The length of the CDR3 is 15 residues. J gave up 1 base and V 10 bases, and 5 bases lay outside the gene matches. The DNA for the CDR3 is TGTGCCACGGGGACAGGGGGTTTAACTAATGAAAAACTGTTTTTT. Its protein is CATGTGGLTNEKLFF.

In its sample, this clone was seen once. This chain connects TRBV7-7 to TRBJ1-5, with D unresolved. Trimming took 2 bases from V and 0 from J, leaving 11 bases between them. This CDR3 comprises 16 residues. Per the germline V gene, CDR1 is SSHAT and CDR2 is FNYEAQ (reference sequence). This chain's CDR3 is CASSLSGENSNQPQHF. The CDR3 nucleotides read TGTGCCAGCAGCTTATCTGGAGAGAATAGCAATCAGCCCCAGCATTTT.

As DNA, the CDR3 is TGTGCCAGCAGACCGGGACAGGGATTTGGCTACACCTTC. Amino acid sequence: CASRPGQGFGYTF. This sequence joins TRBV7-3 and TRBJ1-2; TRBD1 agrees at 9 bases. The CDR3 spans 13 residues. V was clipped by 6 bases and J by 7 bases; unmatched bases: 6. Germline V gives CDR1 SGHTA, CDR2 FQGTGA.

The chain recombines TRBV2 with TRBJ1-5; TRBD1 might be the D (5 bases). Germline V gives CDR1 SNHLY, CDR2 FYNNEI. Trimming shortened V by 6 bases and J by 3 bases, and 12 bases separated the two germline ends. The CDR3 spans 14 residues. The CDR3 loop is CASSKDSLNQPQHF. CDR3 DNA: TGTGCCAGCAGCAAAGACAGTCTCAATCAGCCCCAGCATTTT.

The chain employs TRBV13 and TRBJ2-1; TRBD2 might be the D (5 bases). There are 15 residues in the CDR3. The germline V gene encodes CDR1 PRHDT and CDR2 FYEKMQ (reference sequence). V lost 5 bases and J 9 bases, leaving 20 bases between the germline ends. Here the CDR3 reads CASSALGVSNGEQFF. DNA of the CDR3: TGTGCCAGCAGCGCCCTGGGAGTCTCAAACGGTGAGCAGTTCTTC.

The CDR3 DNA is TGTGCCAGCTCACCAATGGGGACAGGTCGGGCAGAGACCCAGTACTTC. Translation: CASSPMGTGRAETQYF. This rearrangement joins TRBV18 to TRBJ2-5; 8 bases agree with TRBD1. CDR3 size: 16 residues. Trimming cost V 2 bases and J 4 bases; bases outside gene matches: 9. Per the germline V gene, CDR1 is KGHSH and CDR2 is LQKENI.

The chain combines TRBV2 with TRBJ1-6, with a possible D match to TRBD1 (5 bases). Germline-derived CDR1 and CDR2 are SNHLY and FYNNEI. Between the trimmed V and J ends, which lost 2 bases and 6 bases, there was a span of 11 bases. CDR3 length: 15 amino acids. CDR3 sequence: CASSEMGGGNSPLHF. Written as DNA, the CDR3 is TGTGCCAGCAGTGAAATGGGGGGGGGTAATTCACCCCTCCACTTT. The whole variable domain, remainder taken from reference TRBV2 and TRBJ1-6, is EPEVTQTPSHQVTQMGQEVILRCVPISNHLYFYWYRQILGQKVEFLVSFYNNEISEKSEIFDDQFSVERPDGSNFTLKIRSTKLEDSAMYFCASSEMGGGNSPLHFGNGTRLTVT.

The CDR3 sequence is CAWNAGQETQYF. The CDR3 coding sequence is TGTGCCTGGAACGCGGGGCAAGAGACCCAGTACTTC. The V call is TRBV30, the J call TRBJ2-5; D perhaps matches TRBD2 (6 bases). Trimming left V 4 bases short and J 2 bases short, with 8 bases between. CDR1 is GTSNPN and CDR2 is SVGIG in the germline V gene (reference sequence). There are 12 residues in the CDR3.

This chain connects TRBV13 to TRBJ2-2; D not resolved. Trimming removed 1 base at V and 4 bases at J, with 10 bases between. Germline V gene sequence: CDR1 PRHDT, CDR2 FYEKMQ (reference sequence). CDR3 length: 15 residues. The CDR3 reads CASSLVPDITGELFF. CDR3 in DNA: TGTGCCAGCAGCTTAGTTCCAGATATCACCGGGGAGCTGTTTTTT.